This T cell receptor (beta chain) stems from a study of cytomegalovirus exposure and HLA in healthy donors. The V and J ends lost 2 bases and 6 bases respectively, with 8 bases between them. Germline V gene lookup returns CDR1 SGHRS and CDR2 YFSETQ. The CDR3 contains 13 residues. Primers: 60 Vbeta forward and 13 Jbeta reverse. Generated by immunoSEQ multiplex PCR, the TCRdb table keeps only in-frame clones and is missing some. The repertoire holds around 300,000 clones, with under 80% as singletons. This clone was counted only a few times. The TCR comes from a female donor in good health and CMV-seronegative. The chain combines TRBV5-1 with TRBJ1-4; D may be TRBD1 (5 bases). What was sequenced was PBMCs. CDR3 sequence: CASSFDSDEKLFF. CDR3 coding DNA: TGCGCCAGCAGCTTCGACAGTGATGAAAAACTGTTTTTT.